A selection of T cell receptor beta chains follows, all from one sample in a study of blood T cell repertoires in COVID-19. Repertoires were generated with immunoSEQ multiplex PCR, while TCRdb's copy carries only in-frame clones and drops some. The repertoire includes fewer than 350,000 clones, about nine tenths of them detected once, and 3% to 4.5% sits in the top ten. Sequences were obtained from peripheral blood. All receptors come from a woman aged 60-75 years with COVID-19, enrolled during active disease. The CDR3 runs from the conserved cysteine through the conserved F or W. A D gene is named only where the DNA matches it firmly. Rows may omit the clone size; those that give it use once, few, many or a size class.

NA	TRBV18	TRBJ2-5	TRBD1	CASSPGQGMETQYF	TGTGCCAGCTCCCCGGGACAGGGTATGGAGACCCAGTACTTC
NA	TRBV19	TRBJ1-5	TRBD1	CASWDRVSGQPQHF	TGTGCCAGTTGGGACAGGGTCTCGGGACAGCCCCAGCATTTT
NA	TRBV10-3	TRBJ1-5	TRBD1	CAISDITGTGKLSQPQHF	TGTGCCATCAGTGACATAACCGGGACAGGGAAGTTGAGTCAGCCCCAGCATTTT
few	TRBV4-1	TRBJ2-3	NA	CASSQTGSDTQYF	TGCGCCAGCAGCCAGACTGGTTCGGATACGCAGTATTTT
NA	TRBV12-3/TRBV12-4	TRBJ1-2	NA	CASSRYGGSGYTF	TGTGCCAGCAGCCGTTATGGGGGGAGTGGCTACACCTTC
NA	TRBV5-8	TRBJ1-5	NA	CASTITGGNQPQHF	TGTGCCAGCACCATAACTGGTGGCAATCAGCCCCAGCATTTT
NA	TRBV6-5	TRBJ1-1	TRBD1	CASRKDRVDTEAFF	TGTGCCAGCAGGAAGGACAGGGTGGACACTGAAGCTTTCTTT
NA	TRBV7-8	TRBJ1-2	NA	CASSPGYGYTF	TGTGCCAGCAGTCCAGGGTATGGCTACACCTTC
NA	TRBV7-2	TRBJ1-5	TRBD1	CASSPGTGGTAQHF	TGTGCCAGCAGCCCTGGGACAGGGGGGACGGCCCAGCATTTT
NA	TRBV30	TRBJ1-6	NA	CAWSSGGTGNSPLHF	TGTGCCTGGTCAAGCGGAGGGACGGGGAATTCACCCCTCCACTTT
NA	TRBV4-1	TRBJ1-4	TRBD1	CASSQRTGNEKLFF	TGCGCCAGCAGCCAAAGGACAGGTAATGAAAAACTGTTTTTT
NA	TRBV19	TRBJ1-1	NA	CASSIRQNTEAFF	TGTGCCAGTAGTATCCGACAGAACACTGAAGCTTTCTTT
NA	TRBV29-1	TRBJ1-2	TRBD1	CSAMDRVIYGYTF	TGCAGCGCAATGGACAGGGTTATCTATGGCTACACCTTC
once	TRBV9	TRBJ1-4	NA	CASSVGVLAGSSEKLFF	TGTGCCAGCAGCGTAGGGGTCTTGGCAGGGTCGTCTGAAAAACTGTTTTTT
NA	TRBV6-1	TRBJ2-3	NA	CASSEITNLGDTQYF	TGTGCCAGCAGTGAAATCACAAATCTCGGGGATACGCAGTATTTT
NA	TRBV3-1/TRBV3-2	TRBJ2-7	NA	CASSQDLGDWEQYF	TGTGCCAGCAGCCAAGATCTCGGGGATTGGGAGCAGTACTTC
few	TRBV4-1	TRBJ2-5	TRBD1	CASSRDRETQYF	TGCGCCAGCAGCCGGGACAGGGAGACCCAGTACTTC
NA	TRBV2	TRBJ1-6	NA	CASSANPGSYQSPLHF	TGTGCCAGCAGTGCTAATCCCGGGAGTTACCAATCACCCCTCCACTTT
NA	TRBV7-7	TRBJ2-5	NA	CASSFTGQETQYF	TGTGCCAGCAGCTTTACAGGGCAAGAGACCCAGTACTTC
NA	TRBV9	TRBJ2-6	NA	CASSVADSGANVLTF	TGTGCCAGCAGCGTAGCAGACTCTGGGGCCAACGTCCTGACTTTC
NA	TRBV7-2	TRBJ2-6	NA	CASSLDGGSGANVLTF	TGTGCCAGCAGCTTAGACGGGGGCTCTGGGGCCAACGTCCTGACTTTC
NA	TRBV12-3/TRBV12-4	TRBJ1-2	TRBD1	CASSPGQGNGYTF	TGTGCCAGCAGTCCCGGACAGGGGAATGGCTACACCTTC
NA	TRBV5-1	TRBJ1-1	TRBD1	CASSLADRGRPEAFF	TGCGCCAGCAGCTTGGCCGACAGGGGGCGTCCTGAAGCTTTCTTT
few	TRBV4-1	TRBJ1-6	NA	CASGSGESYNSPLHF	TGCGCCAGCGGATCAGGGGAGTCCTATAATTCACCCCTCCACTTT
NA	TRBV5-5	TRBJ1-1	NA	CASSLVDRRNTEAFF	TGTGCCAGCAGCTTGGTGGACAGAAGGAACACTGAAGCTTTCTTT
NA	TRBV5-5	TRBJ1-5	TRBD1	CASSLAGTGRDQPQHF	TGTGCCAGCAGCTTGGCCGGGACAGGGAGGGATCAGCCCCAGCATTTT
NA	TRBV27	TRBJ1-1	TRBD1	CASSSDRATEAFF	TGTGCCAGCAGTTCGGACAGGGCCACTGAAGCTTTCTTT
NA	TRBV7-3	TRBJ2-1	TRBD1	CASSPRQGAGNEQFF	TGTGCCAGCAGCCCGCGACAGGGGGCCGGGAATGAGCAGTTCTTC
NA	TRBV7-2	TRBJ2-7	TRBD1	CASSLGPGQGIEQYF	TGTGCCAGCAGCTTAGGTCCGGGACAGGGGATCGAGCAGTACTTC
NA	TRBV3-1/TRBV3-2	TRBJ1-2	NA	CASSQVQGSIYGYTF	TGTGCCAGCAGCCAAGTACAGGGTTCAATTTATGGCTACACCTTC
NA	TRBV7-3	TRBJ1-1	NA	CASSLSGNTEAFF	TGTGCCAGCAGCCTTTCGGGTAACACTGAAGCTTTCTTT
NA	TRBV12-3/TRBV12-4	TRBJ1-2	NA	CATVGGGYGYTF	TGTGCCACCGTGGGGGGAGGCTATGGCTACACCTTC
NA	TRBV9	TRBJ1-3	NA	CASRSQGTGNTIYF	TGTGCCAGTAGGAGCCAGGGGACTGGAAACACCATATATTTT
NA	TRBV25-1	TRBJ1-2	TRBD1	CASSERQGARYTF	TGTGCCAGCAGCGAGAGACAGGGCGCACGATACACCTTC
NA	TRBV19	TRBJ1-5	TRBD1	CASSRRTGDATSNQPQHF	TGTGCCAGTAGTCGGCGGACAGGGGACGCAACTAGCAATCAGCCCCAGCATTTT
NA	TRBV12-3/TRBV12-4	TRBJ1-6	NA	CASSRGVWSPLHF	TGTGCCAGCAGTCGGGGAGTGTGGTCACCCCTCCACTTT
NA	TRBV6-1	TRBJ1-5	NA	CASSDGGAYGQPQHF	TGTGCCAGCAGTGATGGAGGGGCTTATGGACAGCCCCAGCATTTT
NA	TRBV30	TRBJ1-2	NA	CASGSRAFNYGYTF	TGTGCCTCCGGTTCCAGGGCCTTTAACTATGGCTACACCTTC
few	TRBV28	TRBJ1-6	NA	CASLDRFSPLHF	TGTGCCAGCCTAGACAGGTTTTCACCCCTCCACTTT
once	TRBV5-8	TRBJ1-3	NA	CASSLVGFSGNTIYF	TGTGCCAGCAGCTTGGTGGGCTTCTCTGGAAACACCATATATTTT
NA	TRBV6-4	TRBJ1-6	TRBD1	CASSDSKTGTGFALHF	TGTGCCAGCAGTGACTCGAAGACCGGGACAGGTTTTGCCCTCCACTTT
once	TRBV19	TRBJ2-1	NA	CASSTPGTPPPSSYNEQFF	TGTGCCAGTAGTACCCCCGGGACTCCACCGCCGAGCTCCTACAATGAGCAGTTCTTC
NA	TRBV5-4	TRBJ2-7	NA	CASSLGGQGTYEQYF	TGTGCCAGCAGCTTGGGAGGTCAGGGGACCTACGAGCAGTACTTC
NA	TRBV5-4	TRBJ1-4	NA	CASSLDRSNEKLFF	TGTGCCAGCAGCTTGGACAGGAGTAATGAAAAACTGTTTTTT
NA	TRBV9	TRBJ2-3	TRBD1	CASSHKDRQPPDTQYF	TGTGCCAGCAGCCATAAGGACAGGCAGCCCCCAGATACGCAGTATTTT
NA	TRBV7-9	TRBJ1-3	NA	CASSLGTLDTIYF	TGTGCCAGCAGCCTCGGGACTCTCGACACCATATATTTT
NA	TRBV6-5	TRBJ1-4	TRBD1	CASSRGQGRGEKLFF	TGTGCCAGCAGTCGAGGACAGGGGAGGGGAGAAAAACTGTTTTTT
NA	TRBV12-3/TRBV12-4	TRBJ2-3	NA	CASRRGTTDTQYF	TGTGCCAGCCGACGGGGGACCACAGATACGCAGTATTTT
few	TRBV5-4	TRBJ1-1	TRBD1	CASSAGTGGGGTEAFF	TGTGCCAGCAGCGCTGGGACAGGGGGCGGAGGCACTGAAGCTTTCTTT
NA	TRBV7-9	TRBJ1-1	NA	CASSLASGGGNTEAFF	TGTGCCAGCAGCTTGGCCTCAGGTGGAGGGAACACTGAAGCTTTCTTT
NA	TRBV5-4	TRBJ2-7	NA	CASSFDQGPYEQYF	TGTGCCAGCAGCTTTGACCAGGGGCCCTACGAGCAGTACTTC
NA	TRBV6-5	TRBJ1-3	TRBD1	CASSRTGRSGNTIYF	TGTGCCAGCAGCCGGACAGGGAGGTCTGGAAACACCATATATTTT
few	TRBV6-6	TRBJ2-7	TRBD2	CASSYGLADYEQYF	TGTGCCAGCAGTTACGGACTAGCTGACTACGAGCAGTACTTC
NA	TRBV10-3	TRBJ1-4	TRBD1	CATSGQEDEKLFF	TGTGCCACCTCGGGACAGGAGGATGAAAAACTGTTTTTT
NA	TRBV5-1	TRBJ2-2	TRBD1	CASSTRDRVYGELFF	TGCGCCAGCAGCACCCGGGACAGGGTATACGGGGAGCTGTTTTTT
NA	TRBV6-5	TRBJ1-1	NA	CASSFHDMGGSTEAFF	TGTGCCAGCAGTTTCCACGACATGGGGGGAAGCACTGAAGCTTTCTTT
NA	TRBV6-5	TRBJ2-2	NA	CASSSRTANTGELFF	TGTGCCAGCAGCTCCAGGACAGCGAACACCGGGGAGCTGTTTTTT
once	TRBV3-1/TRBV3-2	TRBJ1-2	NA	CASSQEYSGYGYTF	TGTGCCAGCAGCCAAGAGTACAGCGGTTATGGCTACACCTTC
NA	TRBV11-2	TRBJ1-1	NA	CASSHIIQGNTEAFF	TGTGCCAGCAGCCATATTATACAGGGGAACACTGAAGCTTTCTTT